The 27 T cell receptor beta chains in this list originate from one sample, sequenced in a study of cytomegalovirus exposure and HLA in healthy donors. With 60 Vbeta and 13 Jbeta primers, the PCR was carried out. Here immunoSEQ multiplex PCR was the method, and the copy in TCRdb shows in-frame clones only, minus some. The top ten clones hold 1.5% to 2% of a sample with 200,000 to 250,000 clones, more than 60% of them seen once. The source material was PBMCs. The receptors shown here come from a woman in her twenties or thirties in good health and CMV-seronegative.

The chain couples TRBV30 to TRBJ1-1, with TRBD1 as a possible D gene (6 bases). Germline V gives CDR1 GTSNPN, CDR2 SVGIG (reference sequence). Trimming took off 5 bases at V and 0 bases at J, with 13 bases between the two ends. The CDR3 covers 14 residues. The CDR3 spells CAWGWGTLNTEAFF. The CDR3 DNA reads as TGTGCCTGGGGTTGGGGGACATTGAACACTGAAGCTTTCTTT.

This sequence joins TRBV29-1 and TRBJ2-1, with TRBD2 matching over 8 bases. V trimming: 3 bases; J trimming: 9 bases; junction bases outside the gene matches: 4. Per germline, CDR1 SQVTM and CDR2 ANQGSEA. The CDR3 contains 12 residues. CDR3 bases: TGCAGCGTTGATATGCGGGAGGTTGAGCAGTTCTTC. It specifies CSVDMREVEQFF.

The chain has TRBV7-3 and TRBJ2-3; the match to TRBD2 covers 9 bases. Germline V gene lookup returns CDR1 SGHTA and CDR2 FQGTGA. This CDR3 is 15 amino acids long. Trimming at V came to 5 bases and at J to 2 bases, leaving 5 bases not matched to a gene. CDR3 in DNA: TGTGCCAGCAGCCTTCTAGCGGGACACACAGATACGCAGTATTTT. Amino acid sequence: CASSLLAGHTDTQYF.

Only a few counts were recorded for this clone. The chain couples TRBV6-1 to TRBJ2-1; D perhaps matches TRBD2 (6 bases). The CDR3 sequence is 15 residues long. The V end was cut by 4 bases, the J end by 6 bases, with 16 bases between. The germline V gene encodes CDR1 MNHNS and CDR2 SASEGT. Here the CDR3 reads CASSAVGGGSNEQFF. The CDR3 DNA sequence: TGTGCCAGCAGTGCGGTGGGAGGAGGGTCCAATGAGCAGTTCTTC.

The chain couples TRBV5-4 to TRBJ2-7; 7 bases match TRBD1. The CDR3 is made up of 15 amino acids. CDR1 is SGHNT, CDR2 YYREEE, per germline (reference sequence). The V gene end was trimmed by 0 bases and the J gene end by 6 bases; junction bases not matched to a gene: 9. The CDR3 reads CASSLEPHRGGEQYF. CDR3 nucleotide sequence: TGTGCCAGCAGCTTGGAACCCCACAGGGGTGGCGAGCAGTACTTC.

The chain carries TRBV5-4 and TRBJ2-7; 9 bases align to TRBD2. The V gene end was trimmed by 3 bases and the J gene end by 6 bases; junction bases not matched to a gene: 16. The CDR3 loop spans 17 amino acids. In germline, CDR1 is SGHNT, CDR2 YYREEE (reference sequence). CDR3 bases: TGTGCCAGCAGCTCTCCGGGACTAGCCTCCATCGGGTCCGAGCAGTACTTC. It codes for CASSSPGLASIGSEQYF.

The DNA for the CDR3 is TGTGCCAGCAGTTACTCCCCCTGGAGTGAAAAACTGTTTTTT. Encoded protein: CASSYSPWSEKLFF. The chain links TRBV6-5 to TRBJ1-4; D gene uncertain. CDR3 length: 14 amino acids. Germline assignment: CDR1 MNHEY and CDR2 SVGAGI. V lost 0 bases, J lost 7 bases, and 9 bases lay in between.

The chain has TRBV10-2 and TRBJ2-3; 10 bases agree with TRBD2. The ends lost 5 bases at V and 4 bases at J; junction bases unmatched: 6. The CDR3 is 15 amino acids. Germline V gene sequence: CDR1 WSHSY, CDR2 SAAADI. CDR3 nucleotides: TGCGCCAGCAGTTCCGGGACTAGCGCAGCAGATACGCAGTATTTT. Translation gives CASSSGTSAADTQYF.

This clone was detected only once. The chain uses TRBV19 and TRBJ1-4, with D possibly TRBD1 on 6 matching bases. Germline CDR1 LNHDA, CDR2 SQIVND (reference sequence). The CDR3 contains 13 residues. Trimming stripped 0 bases from V and 14 bases from J, with 13 bases between. CDR3 coding DNA: TGTGCCAGTAGTATAGAACGCAGGGGAAGTCTGTTTTTT. This codes for CASSIERRGSLFF.

V usage is TRBV11-2 and J usage is TRBJ2-7; 7 nucleotides line up with TRBD1. Losses at the gene ends were 8 bases for V and 3 bases for J; bases not matched to a gene: 7. The CDR3 length is 13 residues. Germline V CDR1 and CDR2: SGHAT, FQNNGV. CDR3 bases: TGTGCCAGCGGACAGGCAGTCCTCTACGAGCAGTACTTC. Its translation is CASGQAVLYEQYF.

The genes are TRBV12-2 and TRBJ2-1; the table's D gene call, TRBD1, was not cross checked with the DNA. TRBV12-2 constitutes a pseudogene. CDR3 size: 17 residues. The CDR3 coding sequence is TGTGCAAGTCGCTTAGCGAGGGACACACGACTCTACAATGAGCAGTTCTTC. Encoded protein: CASRLARDTRLYNEQFF.

This chain links TRBV13 with TRBJ1-6; maybe TRBD1 (6 bases). Deletions cut 5 bases from V and 3 bases from J, with 14 bases between. From germline, CDR1 is PRHDT and CDR2 FYEKMQ (reference sequence). The length of the CDR3 is 16 residues. The CDR3 spells CASSARQDFYNSPLHF. The CDR3 DNA reads as TGTGCCAGCAGCGCGCGACAGGACTTCTATAATTCACCCCTCCACTTT.

V and J are TRBV18 and TRBJ2-5; perhaps TRBD1 as D (5 bases). From germline, CDR1 is KGHSH and CDR2 LQKENI. The CDR3 length is 15 residues. The germline V and J ends were trimmed by 3 bases and 4 bases, with 15 bases remaining between them. CDR3 bases: TGTGCCAGCTCACCCCGACAGCTTAGTGGAGAGACCCAGTACTTC. Encoded protein: CASSPRQLSGETQYF. Variable domain in full (rest from reference TRBV18 and TRBJ2-5): NAGVMQNPRHLVRRRGQEARLRCSPMKGHSHVYWYRQLPEEGLKFMVYLQKENIIDESGMPKERFSAEFPKEGPSILRIQQVVRGDSAAYFCASSPRQLSGETQYFGPGTRLLVL.

This clone was found a few times. The junction does not match germline at one end; this may be a read error. The chain has TRBV7-9 and TRBJ2-7; 7 bases agree with TRBD1. Germline V gene lookup returns CDR1 SEHNR and CDR2 FQNEAQ (reference sequence). The CDR3 loop spans 12 amino acids. CDR3 nucleotide sequence: TGTTCCAGCAGACAGGGACGGCGGGAGCAGTACTTC. Translating it yields CSSRQGRREQYF.

This sequence joins TRBV5-4 and TRBJ1-1; possibly TRBD1 for D (6 bases). CDR3 size: 15 residues. V lost 0 bases and J lost 2, with 11 bases in between. Looked up from germline, CDR1 is SGHNT and CDR2 is YYREEE (reference sequence). The CDR3 loop is CASSLDRQVNTEAFF. The CDR3 DNA is TGTGCCAGCAGCTTGGACCGACAGGTTAACACTGAAGCTTTCTTT.

This clone was seen only once. The chain uses TRBV7-9 and TRBJ1-1, with a possible D match to TRBD1 (6 bases). The CDR3 sequence is 14 residues long. V shed 1 base and J shed 7 bases, with 13 bases lying between them. Germline V gene lookup returns CDR1 SEHNR and CDR2 FQNEAQ (reference sequence). The chain's CDR3 is CASSLEYREGEAFF. CDR3 bases: TGTGCCAGCAGCTTAGAATACAGGGAGGGTGAAGCTTTCTTT.

The chain joins TRBV2 to TRBJ2-1; no clear D gene. The CDR3 is made up of 15 amino acids. CDR1 is SNHLY, CDR2 FYNNEI, per germline. Trimming stripped 7 bases from V and 0 bases from J, with 13 bases between. The DNA for the CDR3 is TGTGCCAGCATACCGAGCGTTAGCTCCTACAATGAGCAGTTCTTC. Protein: CASIPSVSSYNEQFF.

V is TRBV10-3 and J is TRBJ2-5; the match to TRBD2 covers 7 bases. The CDR3 extends over 15 amino acids. The germline V gene has CDR1 ENHRY and CDR2 SYGVKD. J gave up 3 bases and V 6 bases, and 10 bases lay outside the gene matches. The CDR3 DNA is TGTGCCATCAGCCAAACTAGTGGGGGGGAAGAGACCCAGTACTTC. Protein product: CAISQTSGGEETQYF.

This sequence joins TRBV7-6 and TRBJ2-1; D is possibly TRBD2 (6 bases). Germline CDR1 and CDR2: SGHVS and FNYEAQ. This CDR3 region has 15 residues. V shed 5 bases and J shed 0 bases, with 11 bases lying between them. The CDR3 reads CASSPGGASYNEQFF. The CDR3 DNA is TGTGCCAGCAGCCCGGGCGGGGCCTCCTACAATGAGCAGTTCTTC.

This clone was found a few times. The rearrangement links TRBV4-1 to TRBJ1-1, with 8 nucleotides matching TRBD1. CDR3 length: 14 residues. Losses at the gene ends were 7 bases for V and 5 bases for J; bases not matched to a gene: 9. The germline gives CDR1 MGHRA, CDR2 YSYEKL. The chain's CDR3 is CASNRLRGQTEAFF. DNA for the CDR3: TGCGCCAGCAACCGACTCAGGGGGCAGACTGAAGCTTTCTTT.

The rearrangement uses TRBV6-1 and TRBJ2-3; D may be TRBD1 (6 bases). This CDR3 is built from 16 residues. Germline V gives CDR1 MNHNS, CDR2 SASEGT. Trimming cost V 0 bases and J 2 bases, with 12 bases left between them. The CDR3 is CASSEAPQGFTDTQYF. CDR3 sequence (DNA): TGTGCCAGCAGTGAAGCCCCACAGGGTTTCACAGATACGCAGTATTTT.

The table lists this clone with a count of one. This chain joins TRBV20-1 and TRBJ1-2; D might be TRBD1 (6 bases). The CDR3 length is 10 residues. CDR1 is DFQATT and CDR2 is SNEGSKA in the germline V gene (reference sequence). The germline V and J ends were trimmed by 3 bases and 11 bases, with 10 bases remaining between them. CDR3 amino acids: CSASTGMYTF. The DNA of the CDR3 is TGCAGTGCTAGCACAGGGATGTACACCTTC.

V gene TRBV30 combines with J gene TRBJ1-2; TRBD1 aligns across 9 bases. The germline gives CDR1 GTSNPN, CDR2 SVGIG (reference sequence). CDR3 length: 12 amino acids. CDR3 sequence reads: CACRTTGGIYTF. In DNA, the CDR3 is TGTGCTTGCCGTACGACAGGGGGGATTTACACCTTC.

This chain connects TRBV7-3 to TRBJ2-7; TRBD2 matches at 14 bases. Germline V CDR1 and CDR2: SGHTA, FQGTGA. The V segment lost 1 base and the J segment 3 bases; nucleotides outside the gene matches: 8. This CDR3 is built from 18 residues. The DNA of the CDR3 is TGTGCCAGCAGCTTAAGCCGCCTCGGGACTAGCGGGAGCTACGAGCAGTACTTC. This codes for CASSLSRLGTSGSYEQYF.

This sequence joins TRBV5-1 and TRBJ1-4; 10 bases line up with TRBD1. The CDR3 runs to 14 residues. Germline V lookup: CDR1 SGHRS, CDR2 YFSETQ. J gave up 8 bases and V 3 bases, and 4 bases lay outside the gene matches. CDR3 nucleotides: TGCGCCAGCAGCTGGGGGACAGGGGCCGAAAAACTGTTTTTT. Protein sequence: CASSWGTGAEKLFF.

Concerning this clone: Other DNA sequences within the sample encode an identical CDR3. V usage is TRBV6-5 and J usage is TRBJ1-2, with 7 bases lining up with TRBD1. V was pared by 0 bases and J by 8 bases, with 0 bases of the junction left unmatched. Germline-derived CDR1 and CDR2 are MNHEY and SVGAGI. This CDR3 is built from 12 residues. The CDR3 DNA follows: TGTGCCAGCAGTTACTCAGGGGGCGGCTACACCTTC. Amino acids: CASSYSGGGYTF.

The rearrangement uses TRBV11-2 and TRBJ2-7, with D perhaps matching TRBD1 (5 bases). The CDR3 length is 15 residues. Trimming stripped 0 bases from V and 3 bases from J, with 12 bases between. CDR1 is SGHAT, CDR2 FQNNGV, per germline. In DNA form, the CDR3 reads TGTGCCAGCAGCTTAGATCAGGGTTCCTACTACGAGCAGTACTTC. Its translation is CASSLDQGSYYEQYF. Variable domain in full (rest from reference TRBV11-2 and TRBJ2-7): EAGVAQSPRYKIIEKRQSVAFWCNPISGHATLYWYQQILGQGPKLLIQFQNNGVVDDSQLPKDRFSAERLKGVDSTLKIQPAKLEDSAVYLCASSLDQGSYYEQYFGPGTRLTVT.